This passage covers 14 T cell receptor beta chains from one sample sequenced in a study of T cell responses to AZD1222 COVID-19 vaccine. The table came from immunoSEQ multiplex PCR; TCRdb's copy has only in-frame clones and leaves some out. The sample contains around 150,000 clones, over 85% of which appear only once. The material sequenced was peripheral blood, taken 28 days after the second AZD1222 dose. The receptor set was obtained from an adult who received the AZD1222 COVID-19 vaccine.

The CDR3 sequence: CASSYSLQGGGYGYTF. CDR3 DNA: TGTGCCAGCAGTTACTCCTTACAGGGGGGAGGCTATGGCTACACCTTC. The chain couples TRBV6-5 to TRBJ1-2, with 8 bases aligning to TRBD1. This CDR3 spans 16 amino acids. V dropped 0 bases and J dropped 4; count of bases not matched to a gene: 7. Looked up from germline, CDR1 is MNHEY and CDR2 is SVGAGI.

The CDR3 loop is CAWGRDSGNEKLFF. CDR3 coding DNA: TGTGCCTGGGGGAGGGACAGTGGAAATGAAAAACTGTTTTTT. The V call is TRBV30, the J call TRBJ1-4, with 7 bases fitting TRBD1. The CDR3 runs to 14 residues. CDR1 is GTSNPN and CDR2 is SVGIG in the germline V gene (reference sequence). The V and J ends lost 5 bases and 5 bases, in that order; junction bases with no gene match: 8.

The chain couples TRBV5-4 to TRBJ2-1; 9 nucleotides agree with TRBD2. There are 14 residues in the CDR3. V trimming: 5 bases; J trimming: 10 bases; junction bases outside the gene matches: 10. Germline lookup yields CDR1 SGHNT and CDR2 YYREEE (reference sequence). The CDR3 DNA sequence: TGTGCCAGCAGTCCCGGGACTAGCAGTTGGGAGCAGTTCTTC. This translates into CASSPGTSSWEQFF. Variable domain in full (rest from reference TRBV5-4 and TRBJ2-1): ETGVTQSPTHLIKTRGQQVTLRCSSQSGHNTVSWYQQALGQGPQFIFQYYREEENGRGNFPPRFSGLQFPNYSSELNVNALELDDSALYLCASSPGTSSWEQFFGPGTRLTVL.

This rearrangement joins TRBV19 to TRBJ1-2, with D tentatively TRBD1 (6 bases). V was trimmed by 2 bases and J by 4 bases, leaving 17 bases between them. Germline lookup yields CDR1 LNHDA and CDR2 SQIVND (reference sequence). CDR3 length equals 16 residues. The CDR3 sequence: CASSIHLRQARYGYTF. DNA for the CDR3: TGTGCCAGTAGTATACATTTACGACAGGCTCGCTATGGCTACACCTTC. Combining the CDR3 with reference TRBV19 and TRBJ1-2 gives the whole variable domain DGGITQSPKYLFRKEGQNVTLSCEQNLNHDAMYWYRQDPGQGLRLIYYSQIVNDFQKGDIAEGYSVSREKKESFPLTVTSAQKNPTAFYLCASSIHLRQARYGYTFGSGTRLTVV.

The rearrangement links TRBV10-3 to TRBJ1-5; D call uncertain. This CDR3 has 13 amino acids. In germline, CDR1 is ENHRY, CDR2 SYGVKD. Trimming removed 4 bases from V and 3 bases from J, with 7 bases in between. The CDR3 DNA sequence: TGTGCCATCAGTGTAGACGACAATCAGCCCCAGCATTTT. It yields the protein CAISVDDNQPQHF.

The chain has TRBV12-3 or TRBV12-4 and TRBJ1-2; the D gene is possibly TRBD1 (5 bases). Between the trimmed V and J ends, which lost 7 bases and 4 bases, there was a span of 10 bases. This CDR3 comprises 12 residues. The CDR3 coding sequence is TGTGCCAGCAATCAGGGAGGCTATGGCTACACCTTC. Translating gives CASNQGGYGYTF.

The rearrangement joins TRBV7-2 to TRBJ2-7; 9 bases are shared with TRBD1. Trimming took 6 bases from V and 2 from J; bases not matched to a gene: 5. CDR3 length: 14 residues. Looked up from germline, CDR1 is SGHTA and CDR2 is FQGNSA. CDR3 protein: CASRLGQGPYEQYF. CDR3 nucleotide sequence: TGTGCCAGCAGACTAGGACAGGGGCCCTACGAGCAGTACTTC.

This clone was found once. The chain is built from TRBV10-3 and TRBJ2-5; no firm D call. CDR1 is ENHRY, CDR2 SYGVKD, per germline. V dropped 3 bases and J dropped 5 bases, with 7 bases sitting between them. CDR3 size: 12 residues. CDR3 amino acids: CAISELEETQYF. The CDR3 nucleotides read TGTGCCATCAGTGAATTGGAGGAGACCCAGTACTTC.

The table lists this clone with a count of one. V and J are TRBV10-1 and TRBJ1-1, with D tentatively TRBD1 (6 bases). The CDR3 runs 17 residues. Trimming took off 0 bases at V and 3 bases at J, with 17 bases between the two ends. Germline V gene lookup returns CDR1 WNHNN and CDR2 SYGVQD (reference sequence). The CDR3 protein is CASSESGGARGDTEAFF. For the CDR3, the DNA is TGCGCCAGCAGTGAGTCAGGAGGGGCCAGGGGCGACACTGAAGCTTTCTTT.

The chain is built from TRBV7-2 and TRBJ1-5, with D hard to call. The ends were cut back, 5 bases at V and 3 bases at J, with 8 bases in the middle. The germline V gene has CDR1 SGHTA and CDR2 FQGNSA. The length of the CDR3 is 13 residues. The CDR3 DNA sequence: TGTGCCAGCAGCGCACAGCCCAATCAGCCCCAGCATTTT. Protein sequence: CASSAQPNQPQHF.

The chain employs TRBV7-2 and TRBJ1-2; tentatively, D is TRBD1 (5 bases). Germline CDR1 SGHTA, CDR2 FQGNSA. This CDR3 comprises 16 residues. Trimming stripped 4 bases from V and 0 bases from J, with 15 bases between. This CDR3 reads CASSSSGTASNYGYTF. The CDR3 coding sequence is TGTGCCAGCAGCTCCTCAGGGACGGCCTCTAACTATGGCTACACCTTC.

The rearrangement uses TRBV20-1 and TRBJ2-7; perhaps TRBD2 as D (5 bases). The CDR3 has 13 residues. Germline V lookup: CDR1 DFQATT, CDR2 SNEGSKA (reference sequence). Trimming took off 3 bases at V and 3 bases at J, with 12 bases between the two ends. DNA for the CDR3: TGCAGTGCTAGTTGGACTTCAAACTACGAGCAGTACTTC. Encoded protein: CSASWTSNYEQYF.

The chain carries TRBV4-3 and TRBJ1-1; D unresolved. The CDR3 extends over 16 amino acids. Germline CDR1 and CDR2: LGHNA and YSLEER. V dropped 0 bases and J dropped 3 bases, with 14 bases sitting between them. The CDR3 sequence is CASSQDLAALHTEAFF. CDR3 nucleotides: TGCGCCAGCAGCCAAGATTTGGCGGCACTACACACTGAAGCTTTCTTT.

J is TRBJ2-3 and V is TRBV19; D possibly corresponds to TRBD2 (5 bases). This CDR3 contains 16 residues. V was trimmed by 3 bases and J by 0 bases, leaving 13 bases between them. Germline-derived CDR1 and CDR2 are LNHDA and SQIVND (reference sequence). CDR3 in DNA: TGTGCCAGTAGTATTAGAGGGTCGCTAAGCACAGATACGCAGTATTTT. Encoded protein: CASSIRGSLSTDTQYF.